Each of the 15 T cell receptor beta chains below was sequenced from the same sample in a study of Graves' ophthalmopathy and Graves' hyperthyroidism. Amplification of TCR beta CDR3 regions used RNA transcripts. First-round RT-PCR used HTBI primers; second-round multiplex PCR followed. TCRdb itself ran the multiplex PCR reads through MiXCR, one entry per CDR3 protein. The data hold 650,000 to 800,000 distinct CDR3 sequences, with more than 40% observed a single time. Material: peripheral blood. The source of these receptors is an adult man with Graves' ophthalmopathy.

This clonotype was recorded at least ten times. V is TRBV7-8 and J is TRBJ2-2; the D call may be TRBD1 or TRBD2 (6 bases each). Per the germline V gene, CDR1 is SGHVS and CDR2 is FQNEAQ. This CDR3 is 14 amino acids long. V was pared by 6 bases and J by 7 bases, with 15 bases between. The CDR3 bases are TGTGCCAGCAGTTACAGGAGGGGGTTCGGGGAGCTGTTTTTT. This translates into CASSYRRGFGELFF.

This clonotype appeared many times. The V and J genes are TRBV12-3 or TRBV12-4 and TRBJ1-2, with a tentative D call TRBD1 (5 bases). V dropped 4 bases and J dropped 5 bases, with 8 bases sitting between them. The CDR3 has 12 residues. The CDR3: CASSWGVYGYTF. CDR3 nucleotides: TGTGCCAGCAGTTGGGGGGTATATGGCTACACCTTC.

This clonotype was observed at least ten times. This sequence joins TRBV13 and TRBJ2-5; D not resolved. Between the trimmed V and J ends, which lost 7 bases and 2 bases, there was a span of 14 bases. The V gene's germline CDR1 is PRHDT and CDR2 FYEKMQ (reference sequence). The CDR3 loop spans 14 amino acids. The CDR3 bases are TGTGCCAGCACCCCCGGGTTACAGCAAGAGACCCAGTACTTC. This gives the protein CASTPGLQQETQYF.

The chain couples TRBV7-2 to TRBJ1-5; D not certain. V was pared by 6 bases and J by 6 bases, with 15 bases between. CDR1 and CDR2 (germline): SGHTA, FQGNSA. The CDR3 extends over 14 amino acids. This CDR3 is CASSQTPFGQPQHF. The CDR3 DNA sequence: TGTGCCAGCAGTCAAACACCTTTTGGTCAGCCCCAGCATTTT.

This clonotype was recorded many times. The chain uses TRBV7-3 and TRBJ2-2; 8 bases fit TRBD2. Germline V gene data show CDR1 as SGHTA and CDR2 as FQGTGA. Losses at the gene ends were 6 bases for V and 1 base for J; bases not matched to a gene: 7. CDR3 size: 16 residues. The CDR3 reads CASRPTGLGNTGELFF. In DNA form, the CDR3 reads TGTGCCAGCAGACCTACGGGACTAGGGAACACCGGGGAGCTGTTTTTT.

At least ten counts were recorded for this clonotype. The chain employs TRBV2 and TRBJ1-5, with TRBD1 matching over 10 bases. CDR3 length equals 16 residues. V lost 6 bases to trimming and J lost 4 bases; unmatched junction nucleotides: 9. Germline V gene data show CDR1 as SNHLY and CDR2 as FYNNEI. Here the CDR3 reads CASSEGDRGANQPQHF. CDR3 nucleotide sequence: TGTGCCAGCAGCGAGGGGGACAGGGGAGCAAATCAGCCCCAGCATTTT. The full variable domain, rest sourced from reference TRBV2 and TRBJ1-5, is EPEVTQTPSHQVTQMGQEVILRCVPISNHLYFYWYRQILGQKVEFLVSFYNNEISEKSEIFDDQFSVERPDGSNFTLKIRSTKLEDSAMYFCASSEGDRGANQPQHFGDGTRLSIL.

This clonotype was counted only a few times. V usage is TRBV27 and J usage is TRBJ1-2, with no clear D. Germline CDR1 and CDR2: MNHEY and SMNVEV (reference sequence). This CDR3 has 11 residues. V lost 9 bases and J lost 7, with 12 bases in between. CDR3 nucleotides: TGTGCCAGGTCCCCCCCCGGTGGCTACACCTTC. Its translation: CARSPPGGYTF.

The genes are TRBV20-1 and TRBJ2-2; TRBD2 matches at 8 bases. J lost 4 bases, V lost 2 bases, and 6 bases had no gene match. Per the germline V gene, CDR1 is DFQATT and CDR2 is SNEGSKA (reference sequence). CDR3 length: 15 residues. The CDR3 reads CSARCREGPTGELFF. CDR3 DNA: TGCAGTGCTAGATGCCGGGAGGGCCCCACCGGGGAGCTGTTTTTT.

Note on this clonotype: Germline and junction disagree at one end, which may indicate a read error. The chain recombines TRBV2 with TRBJ2-5; TRBD1 matches at 9 bases. Germline values: CDR1 SNHLY, CDR2 FYNNEI. This CDR3 has 14 residues. CDR3 nucleotides: TGTGTCAGCAGTTCCACAGGGGGCGGGGAGACCCAGTACTTC. It encodes CVSSSTGGGETQYF.

The DNA for the CDR3 is TGTGCCAGCAGTGCTAGAGCAGGGGGAAGCAATCAGCCCCAGCATTTT. Amino acids: CASSARAGGSNQPQHF. The chain is built from TRBV2 and TRBJ1-5; 7 bases line up with TRBD1. V was clipped by 4 bases and J by 1 base; unmatched bases: 7. CDR1 and CDR2 (germline): SNHLY, FYNNEI. The CDR3 runs to 16 residues.

This chain links TRBV7-3 with TRBJ1-1; possible D gene TRBD1, 5 bases. There are 13 residues in the CDR3. Trimming cost V 6 bases and J 3 bases, with 11 bases left between them. CDR1 is SGHTA and CDR2 is FQGTGA in the germline V gene. The CDR3 reads CASSTQGYTEAFF. Here the CDR3 DNA reads TGTGCCAGCAGTACGCAGGGTTACACTGAAGCTTTCTTT.

This chain connects TRBV7-2 to TRBJ2-5, with a weak D call TRBD2 (5 bases). The CDR3 runs 14 residues. Germline CDR1 is SGHTA and CDR2 is FQGNSA. V lost 0 bases and J lost 4, with 9 bases in between. CDR3 coding DNA: TGTGCCAGCAGCTTAGCGCTCGGGGTAGAGACCCAGTACTTC. Translated: CASSLALGVETQYF.

This clonotype was counted ten times or more. This chain connects TRBV19 to TRBJ1-5; no definite D call. The germline V and J ends were trimmed by 7 bases and 3 bases, with 10 bases remaining between them. The length of the CDR3 is 13 residues. Germline V gives CDR1 LNHDA, CDR2 SQIVND (reference sequence). Here the CDR3 DNA reads TGTGCCAGTACCTTGGGAAACAATCAGCCCCAGCATTTT. Encoded protein: CASTLGNNQPQHF.

This clonotype has a count of ten or more. The CDR3 sequence: CASRWGLNSPLHF. The CDR3 nucleotides read TGTGCCAGTAGGTGGGGGCTTAATTCACCCCTCCACTTT. The J gene is TRBJ1-6, the V gene TRBV19; D may be TRBD1 (6 bases). V was trimmed by 6 bases and J by 6 bases, leaving 9 bases between them. The CDR3 contains 13 residues. Germline CDR1 LNHDA, CDR2 SQIVND (reference sequence). Variable domain in full (rest from reference TRBV19 and TRBJ1-6): DGGITQSPKYLFRKEGQNVTLSCEQNLNHDAMYWYRQDPGQGLRLIYYSQIVNDFQKGDIAEGYSVSREKKESFPLTVTSAQKNPTAFYLCASRWGLNSPLHFGNGTRLTVT.

This clonotype was detected a few times. The gene calls are TRBV24-1 and TRBJ2-1, with TRBD2 as a possible D gene (5 bases). The CDR3 is 16 residues long. The germline V and J ends were trimmed by 3 bases and 0 bases, with 11 bases remaining between them. The V gene's germline CDR1 is KGHDR and CDR2 SFDVKD. CDR3 in DNA: TGTGCCACCAGTGATCACGGGATTAGCTCCTACAATGAGCAGTTCTTC. It encodes CATSDHGISSYNEQFF.